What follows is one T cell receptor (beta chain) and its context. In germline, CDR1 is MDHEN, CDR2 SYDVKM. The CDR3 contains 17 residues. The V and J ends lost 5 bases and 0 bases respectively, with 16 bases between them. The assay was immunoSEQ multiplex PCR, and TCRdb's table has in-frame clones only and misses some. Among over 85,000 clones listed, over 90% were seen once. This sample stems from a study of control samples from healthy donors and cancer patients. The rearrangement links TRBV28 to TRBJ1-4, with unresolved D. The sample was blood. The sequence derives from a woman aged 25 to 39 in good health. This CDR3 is CASSLNLGRATNEKLFF. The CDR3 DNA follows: TGTGCCAGCAGTCTAAATTTGGGCCGAGCAACTAATGAAAAACTGTTTTTT. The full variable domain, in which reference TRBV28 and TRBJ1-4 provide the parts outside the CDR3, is DVKVTQSSRYLVKRTGEKVFLECVQDMDHENMFWYRQDPGLGLRLIYFSYDVKMKEKGDIPEGYSVSREKKERFSLILESASTNQTSMYLCASSLNLGRATNEKLFFGSGTQLSVL.